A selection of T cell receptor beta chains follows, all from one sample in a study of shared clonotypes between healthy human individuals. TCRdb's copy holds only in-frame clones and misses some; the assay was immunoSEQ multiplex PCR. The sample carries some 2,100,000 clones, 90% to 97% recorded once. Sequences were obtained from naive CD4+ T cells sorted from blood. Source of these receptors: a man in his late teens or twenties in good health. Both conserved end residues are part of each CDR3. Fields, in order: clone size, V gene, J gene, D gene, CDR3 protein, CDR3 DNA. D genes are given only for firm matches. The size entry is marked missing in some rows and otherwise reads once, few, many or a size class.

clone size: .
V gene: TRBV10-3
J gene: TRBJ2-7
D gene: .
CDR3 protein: CAISESLGDYYEQYF
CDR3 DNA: TGTGCCATCAGTGAGTCCCTAGGAGACTACTACGAGCAGTACTTC

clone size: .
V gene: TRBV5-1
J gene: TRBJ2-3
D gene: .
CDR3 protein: CASSLGLVPDTQYF
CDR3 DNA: TGCGCCAGCAGCTTGGGACTAGTCCCAGATACGCAGTATTTT

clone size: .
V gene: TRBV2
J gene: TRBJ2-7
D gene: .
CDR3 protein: CASSAVYEQYF
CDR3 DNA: TGTGCCAGCAGTGCCGTGTACGAGCAGTACTTC

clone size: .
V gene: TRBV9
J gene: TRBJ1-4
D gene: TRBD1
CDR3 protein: CASSVGTGFNEKLFF
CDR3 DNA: TGTGCCAGCAGCGTTGGGACAGGCTTTAATGAAAAACTGTTTTTT

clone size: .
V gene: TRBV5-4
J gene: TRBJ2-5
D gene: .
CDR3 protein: CASSVTETQYF
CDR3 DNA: TGTGCCAGCAGCGTGACAGAGACCCAGTACTTC

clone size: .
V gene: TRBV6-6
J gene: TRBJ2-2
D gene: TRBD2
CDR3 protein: CASSQGLAGNTGELFF
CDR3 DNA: TGTGCCAGCTCTCAGGGACTAGCGGGGAACACCGGGGAGCTGTTTTTT

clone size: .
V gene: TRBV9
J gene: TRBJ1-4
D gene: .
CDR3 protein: CASSGRDGSNEKLFF
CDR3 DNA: TGTGCCAGCAGCGGAAGGGACGGCTCTAATGAAAAACTGTTTTTT

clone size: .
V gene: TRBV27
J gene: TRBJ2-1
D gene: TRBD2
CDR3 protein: CASSLGLAGGEQFF
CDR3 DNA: TGTGCCAGCAGCCTTGGACTAGCGGGAGGCGAGCAGTTCTTC

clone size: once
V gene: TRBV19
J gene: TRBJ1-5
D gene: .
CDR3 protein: CASSINPTRDGQPQHF
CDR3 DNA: TGTGCCAGTAGTATAAACCCGACCAGGGATGGTCAGCCCCAGCATTTT

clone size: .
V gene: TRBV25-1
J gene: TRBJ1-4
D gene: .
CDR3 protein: CASREDFGEKLFF
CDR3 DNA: TGTGCCAGCAGAGAAGACTTTGGGGAAAAACTGTTTTTT

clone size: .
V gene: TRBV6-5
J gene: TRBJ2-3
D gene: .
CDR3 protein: CASSRSPVEDTQYF
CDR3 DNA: TGTGCCAGCAGCCGCTCCCCAGTAGAAGATACGCAGTATTTT

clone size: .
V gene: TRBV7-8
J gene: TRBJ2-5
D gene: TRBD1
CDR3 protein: CASSQPDRGQETQYF
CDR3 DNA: TGTGCCAGCAGTCAACCCGACAGGGGGCAAGAGACCCAGTACTTC

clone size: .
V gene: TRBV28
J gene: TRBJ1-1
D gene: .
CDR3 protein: CASGHLGGEAFF
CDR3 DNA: TGTGCCAGCGGCCACCTCGGAGGGGAAGCTTTCTTT

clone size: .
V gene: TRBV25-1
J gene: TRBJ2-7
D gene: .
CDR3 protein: CASSEKDPAYEQYF
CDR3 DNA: TGTGCCAGCAGTGAAAAGGATCCCGCCTACGAGCAGTACTTC

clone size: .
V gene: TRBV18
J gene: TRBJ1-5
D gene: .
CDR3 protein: CASMRGGDASNQPQHF
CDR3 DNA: TGTGCCAGCATGCGCGGGGGGGATGCTAGCAATCAGCCCCAGCATTTT

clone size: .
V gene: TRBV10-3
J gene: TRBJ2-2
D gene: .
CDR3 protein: CAILSFSGELFF
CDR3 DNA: TGTGCCATCCTCAGTTTTTCCGGGGAGCTGTTTTTT

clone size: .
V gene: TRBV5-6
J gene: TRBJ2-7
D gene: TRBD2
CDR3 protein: CASSLGLAGGPSYEQYF
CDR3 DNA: TGTGCCAGCAGCCTGGGACTAGCGGGAGGGCCCTCCTACGAGCAGTACTTC

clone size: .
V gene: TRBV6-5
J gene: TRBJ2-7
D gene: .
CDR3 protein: CASSYRGRTYEQYF
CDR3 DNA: TGTGCCAGCAGTTACCGCGGGCGAACCTACGAGCAGTACTTC

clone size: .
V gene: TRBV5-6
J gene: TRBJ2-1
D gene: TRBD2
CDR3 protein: CASTRRVAGGNNEQFF
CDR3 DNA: TGTGCCAGCACCCGTCGGGTAGCGGGAGGGAACAATGAGCAGTTCTTC

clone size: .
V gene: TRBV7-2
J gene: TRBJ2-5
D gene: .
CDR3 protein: CASSPRETQYF
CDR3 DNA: TGTGCCAGCAGCCCTCGCGAGACCCAGTACTTC

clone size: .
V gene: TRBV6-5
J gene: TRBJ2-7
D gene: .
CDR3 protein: CASREISGISYEQYF
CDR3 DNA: TGTGCCAGCAGGGAGATATCAGGGATCTCCTACGAGCAGTACTTC

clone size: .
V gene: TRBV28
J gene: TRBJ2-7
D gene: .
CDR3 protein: CASSSGNPYEQYF
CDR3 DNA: TGTGCCAGCAGTTCCGGGAATCCCTACGAGCAGTACTTC

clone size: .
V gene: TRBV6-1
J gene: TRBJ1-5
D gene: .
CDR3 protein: CASGGGSNQPQHF
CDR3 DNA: TGTGCCAGCGGCGGGGGCAGCAATCAGCCCCAGCATTTT

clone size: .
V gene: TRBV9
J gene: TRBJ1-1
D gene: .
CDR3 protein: CASSPRQNVMNTEAFF
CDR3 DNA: TGTGCCAGCAGCCCTAGACAGAACGTAATGAACACTGAAGCTTTCTTT

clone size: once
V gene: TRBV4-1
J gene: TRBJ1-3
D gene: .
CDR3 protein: CASSQDLSGSGNTIYF
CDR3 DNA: TGCGCCAGCAGCCAAGATCTTTCGGGATCTGGAAACACCATATATTTT

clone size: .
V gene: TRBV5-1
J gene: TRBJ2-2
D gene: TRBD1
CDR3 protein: CASSFMTGSTGELFF
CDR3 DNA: TGCGCCAGCAGCTTCATGACAGGGAGCACCGGGGAGCTGTTTTTT

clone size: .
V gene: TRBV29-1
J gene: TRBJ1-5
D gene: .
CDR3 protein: CSPKGGCRPQHF
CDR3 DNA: TGCAGCCCCAAGGGGGGCTGTAGGCCCCAGCATTTT

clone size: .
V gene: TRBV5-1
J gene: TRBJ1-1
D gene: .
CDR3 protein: CASSTHLSRMNTEAFF
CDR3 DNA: TGCGCCAGCAGCACCCACCTGTCTAGAATGAACACTGAAGCTTTCTTT

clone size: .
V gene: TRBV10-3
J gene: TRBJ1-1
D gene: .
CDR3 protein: CAISSGGTEAFF
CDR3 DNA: TGTGCCATCAGCAGCGGAGGCACTGAAGCTTTCTTT

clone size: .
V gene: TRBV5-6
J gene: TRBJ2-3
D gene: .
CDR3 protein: CASSSRDTLSTDTQYF
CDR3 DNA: TGTGCCAGCAGCTCCCGGGACACCCTAAGCACAGATACGCAGTATTTT

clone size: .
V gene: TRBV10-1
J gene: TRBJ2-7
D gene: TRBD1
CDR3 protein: CASSGDRDPRDEQYF
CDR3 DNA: TGCGCCAGCAGTGGGGACAGGGACCCTCGGGACGAGCAGTACTTC

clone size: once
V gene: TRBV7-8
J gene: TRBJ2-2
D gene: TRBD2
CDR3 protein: CASSPTGTSIGELFF
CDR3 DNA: TGTGCCAGCAGCCCGACCGGGACTAGCATCGGGGAGCTGTTTTTT

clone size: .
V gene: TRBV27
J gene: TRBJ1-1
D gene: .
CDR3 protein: CASSFSGANTEAFF
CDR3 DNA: TGTGCCAGCAGTTTTTCAGGGGCCAACACTGAAGCTTTCTTT

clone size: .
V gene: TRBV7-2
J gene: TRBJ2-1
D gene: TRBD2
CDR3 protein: CASSLEGLASNEQFF
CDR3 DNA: TGTGCCAGCAGCCTTGAGGGACTAGCGAGCAATGAGCAGTTCTTC

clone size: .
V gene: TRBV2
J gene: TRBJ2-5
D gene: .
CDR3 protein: CASMAGTGSETQYF
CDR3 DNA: TGTGCCAGCATGGCTGGAACGGGATCGGAGACCCAGTACTTC

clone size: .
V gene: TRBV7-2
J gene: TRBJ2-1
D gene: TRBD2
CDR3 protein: CASSTTSGSYNEQFF
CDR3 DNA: TGTGCCAGCAGCACTACTAGCGGGAGTTACAATGAGCAGTTCTTC

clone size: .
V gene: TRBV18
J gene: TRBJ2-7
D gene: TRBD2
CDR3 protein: CASSPAGAGGHIYEQYF
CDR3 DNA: TGTGCCAGCTCACCGGCAGGAGCGGGAGGACACATCTACGAGCAGTACTTC

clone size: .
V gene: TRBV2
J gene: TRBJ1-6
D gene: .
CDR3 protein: CASSEAVAINSPLHF
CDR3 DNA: TGTGCCAGCAGTGAGGCGGTCGCAATTAATTCACCCCTCCACTTT

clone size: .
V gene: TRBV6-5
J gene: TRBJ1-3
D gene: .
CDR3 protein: CASSYSGLPSGNTIYF
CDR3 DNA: TGTGCCAGCAGTTACTCGGGGCTTCCCTCTGGAAACACCATATATTTT

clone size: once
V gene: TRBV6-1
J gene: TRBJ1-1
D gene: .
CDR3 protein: CASLRANTEAFF
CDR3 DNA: TGTGCCAGCTTGCGGGCGAACACTGAAGCTTTCTTT

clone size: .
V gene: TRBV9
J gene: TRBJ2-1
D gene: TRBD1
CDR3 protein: CASRRQGYFDEQFF
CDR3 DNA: TGTGCCAGCAGACGACAGGGTTATTTCGATGAGCAGTTCTTC

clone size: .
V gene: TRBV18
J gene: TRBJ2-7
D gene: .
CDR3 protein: CASSPPGQGQQYF
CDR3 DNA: TGTGCCAGCTCACCACCGGGGCAGGGGCAACAGTACTTC

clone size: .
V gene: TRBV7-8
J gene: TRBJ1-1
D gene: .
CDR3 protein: CASSAPGRTEAFF
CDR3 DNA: TGTGCCAGCAGCGCCCCGGGTCGGACTGAAGCTTTCTTT